Following are 7 T cell receptor beta chains from one sample sequenced in a study of response to subunit inactivated influenza vaccine. TCRdb independently ran MiXCR on the RT-PCR reads; one entry per CDR3 protein. The sample lists hundreds of thousands of distinct CDR3 sequences, 7.6% occurring once. The sequences come from PBMCs from blood, collected about 23 months after vaccination. The receptors come from a man aged 50-75 years who received an inactivated influenza vaccine.

V is TRBV23-1 and J is TRBJ2-7; D remains unclear. TRBV23-1 belongs to the ORF category, with a function that is uncertain. This CDR3 has 13 amino acids. V lost 8 bases to trimming and J lost 4 bases, with 15 bases between them. The chain's CDR3 is CASYLTRLYEQYF. CDR3 sequence (DNA): TGCGCCAGCTACCTGACACGGTTATACGAGCAGTACTTC.

J is TRBJ2-7 and V is TRBV25-1, with unresolved D. CDR1 is MGHDK and CDR2 is SYGVNS in the germline V gene. Trimming shortened V by 8 bases and J by 2 bases, and 10 bases separated the two germline ends. The CDR3 has 12 amino acids. Here the CDR3 DNA reads TGTGCCAGCGGATATGTTGCCTACGAGCAGTACTTC. Translated: CASGYVAYEQYF.

This clonotype was recorded many times. The chain employs TRBV7-9 and TRBJ1-4; 7 bases agree with TRBD1. The CDR3 spans 16 residues. Trimming removed 5 bases from V and 4 bases from J; junction bases left unmatched: 10. Germline CDR1 is SEHNR and CDR2 is FQNEAQ (reference sequence). CDR3 DNA: TGTGCCAGCAGCCAACAGGGACAGCTTCTTAATGAAAAACTGTTTTTT. It encodes CASSQQGQLLNEKLFF.

This clonotype turned up a few times. The chain employs TRBV5-1 and TRBJ2-7; D is unresolved. The CDR3 sequence is 13 residues long. V was pared by 4 bases and J by 4 bases, with 12 bases between. Per the germline V gene, CDR1 is SGHRS and CDR2 is YFSETQ. The CDR3 coding sequence is TGCGCCAGCAGCCGGACGGCCCAATACGAGCAGTACTTC. Protein sequence: CASSRTAQYEQYF.

This clonotype was recorded a few times. The gene calls are TRBV3-1 and TRBJ2-1; 9 bases fit TRBD2. The CDR3 consists of 17 residues. The germline CDR1 and CDR2 sequences are LGHDT and YNNKEL (reference sequence). V shed 1 base, J shed 0 bases, and the junction held 4 bases outside the gene matches. This CDR3 reads CASSQAPAGGSYNEQFF. DNA of the CDR3: TGTGCCAGCAGCCAAGCTCCAGCGGGAGGCTCCTACAATGAGCAGTTCTTC.

This clonotype was seen many times. The chain employs TRBV4-3 and TRBJ2-1; no reliable D call. The CDR3 contains 13 residues. Between the trimmed V and J ends, which lost 0 bases and 9 bases, there was a span of 9 bases. Germline V gene data show CDR1 as LGHNA and CDR2 as YSLEER. CDR3 sequence reads: CASSQDTVFEQFF. The CDR3 region has the DNA TGCGCCAGCAGCCAAGATACCGTTTTTGAGCAGTTCTTC.

The V gene is TRBV5-5, the J gene TRBJ2-4; TRBD1 agrees at 12 bases. CDR3 length equals 15 residues. The germline V gene encodes CDR1 SGHKS and CDR2 YYEKEE (reference sequence). V shed 3 bases, J shed 7 bases, and the junction held 5 bases outside the gene matches. The CDR3 reads CASSSGTGGRNIQYF. The CDR3 DNA reads TGTGCCAGCAGCTCCGGGACAGGGGGCAGGAACATTCAGTACTTC.